These 15 T cell receptor beta chains were sequenced from one sample in a study of blood T cell repertoires in COVID-19. The data were produced by immunoSEQ multiplex PCR, yet TCRdb's version contains in-frame clones alone and is incomplete. The sample records 35,000 to 55,000 clones, nearly 90% being singletons. Sequencing was carried out using peripheral blood. These receptors were taken from a man between 50 and 59 years old with active COVID-19.

The chain is built from TRBV5-4 and TRBJ2-3; 9 bases align to TRBD2. This CDR3 contains 16 residues. Germline CDR1 and CDR2: SGHNT and YYREEE (reference sequence). The J segment lost 1 base and the V segment lost 0 bases, leaving 3 bases of the junction unmatched. For the CDR3, the DNA is TGTGCCAGCAGCTTGGGGGGCGGGAGGGGCACAGATACGCAGTATTTT. Protein product: CASSLGGGRGTDTQYF.

The chain is built from TRBV19 and TRBJ1-5; D is undetermined. The CDR3 extends over 15 amino acids. CDR1 is LNHDA, CDR2 SQIVND, per germline (reference sequence). V gave up 4 bases and J gave up 4 bases, with 14 bases separating them. The DNA of the CDR3 is TGTGCCAGTAGTACTCGAACAGCCAAAAATCAGCCCCAGCATTTT. Encoded protein: CASSTRTAKNQPQHF.

This chain links TRBV30 with TRBJ1-2; maybe TRBD1 (6 bases). Trimming pared 4 bases from V and 11 bases from J, leaving 14 bases between. Per the germline V gene, CDR1 is GTSNPN and CDR2 is SVGIG (reference sequence). The CDR3 is 11 residues long. CDR3 sequence (DNA): TGTGCCTGGACGGGACAAAGGCGTTACACCTTC. It encodes CAWTGQRRYTF.

The J gene is TRBJ2-7, the V gene TRBV5-4; TRBD1 aligns across 7 bases. The germline CDR1 and CDR2 sequences are SGHNT and YYREEE (reference sequence). This CDR3 contains 16 residues. V shed 0 bases and J 5 bases; nucleotides not matched to a gene: 11. The chain's CDR3 is CASSLAGQVISHEQYF. In DNA, the CDR3 is TGTGCCAGCAGCTTGGCAGGACAGGTGATTTCGCACGAGCAGTACTTC.

In its sample, this clone was seen once. V usage is TRBV21-1 and J usage is TRBJ2-7; the table's TRBD2 call for D was not verified on the DNA. TRBV21-1 is given as a pseudogene. The CDR3 sequence is 16 residues long. CDR3 nucleotide sequence: TGTGCCAGCAGCAAAGGTAGTGGGACTAGGGAATCCGAGCAGTACTTC. Translated, it gives CASSKGSGTRESEQYF.

The V call is TRBV12-3 or TRBV12-4, the J call TRBJ1-5; D is possibly TRBD1 (5 bases). The CDR3 is 13 residues long. Trimming removed 7 bases at V and 2 bases at J, with 9 bases between. The CDR3 protein is CASIGDGNQPQHF. CDR3 coding DNA: TGTGCCAGCATAGGGGATGGCAATCAGCCCCAGCATTTT.

The gene calls are TRBV2 and TRBJ2-2; TRBD2 agrees at 11 bases. CDR1 is SNHLY and CDR2 is FYNNEI in the germline V gene. Trimming cost V 6 bases and J 1 base; bases outside gene matches: 7. The CDR3 has 17 amino acids. CDR3: CASRAPSGGRNTGELFF. The CDR3 DNA reads TGTGCCAGCAGGGCCCCTAGCGGGGGGCGGAACACCGGGGAGCTGTTTTTT.

The chain uses TRBV5-1 and TRBJ2-5; 11 positions agree with TRBD2. The CDR3 contains 15 residues. Germline V gives CDR1 SGHRS, CDR2 YFSETQ. J gave up 0 bases and V 2 bases, and 0 bases lay outside the gene matches. CDR3 amino acids: CASSLLAGDQETQYF. The CDR3 DNA reads TGCGCCAGCAGCTTACTAGCGGGGGACCAAGAGACCCAGTACTTC.

The rearrangement joins TRBV7-9 to TRBJ1-3; perhaps TRBD1 as D (6 bases). This CDR3 contains 15 residues. Germline V lookup: CDR1 SEHNR, CDR2 FQNEAQ (reference sequence). The V gene lost 3 bases and the J gene lost 2 bases, with 11 bases spanning the gap. CDR3: CASSLQQGAGNTIYF. CDR3 nucleotides: TGTGCCAGCAGCTTGCAACAGGGCGCTGGAAACACCATATATTTT.

The V gene is TRBV6-5, the J gene TRBJ1-2; D is possibly TRBD1 (6 bases). This CDR3 is 15 amino acids long. Germline V gives CDR1 MNHEY, CDR2 SVGAGI. The ends were cut back, 6 bases at V and 7 bases at J, with 21 bases in the middle. The CDR3 spells CASRNSDRKYSGYTF. The CDR3 bases are TGTGCCAGCAGGAACTCCGACAGGAAGTATAGTGGCTACACCTTC.

This sequence joins TRBV5-4 and TRBJ2-7, with TRBD1 as a possible D gene (6 bases). Trimming took off 5 bases at V and 6 bases at J, with 24 bases between the two ends. The CDR3 contains 16 residues. Germline V gene lookup returns CDR1 SGHNT and CDR2 YYREEE (reference sequence). The CDR3 spells CASRKSQGRDMGEQYF. As DNA, the CDR3 is TGTGCCAGCAGGAAGTCACAGGGCCGGGACATGGGCGAGCAGTACTTC.

J is TRBJ2-7 and V is TRBV7-8; 7 nucleotides agree with TRBD1. Trimming at V came to 4 bases and at J to 0 bases, leaving 9 bases not matched to a gene. The CDR3 consists of 16 residues. The germline V gene encodes CDR1 SGHVS and CDR2 FQNEAQ. This CDR3 is CASSSFSGQSSYEQYF. Written as DNA, the CDR3 is TGTGCCAGCAGCTCTTTCTCGGGACAGAGCTCCTACGAGCAGTACTTC. Full variable domain (remainder filled in from reference TRBV7-8 and TRBJ2-7): GAGVSQSPRYKVAKRGQDVALRCDPISGHVSLFWYQQALGQGPEFLTYFQNEAQLDKSGLPSDRFFAERPEGSVSTLKIQRTQQEDSAVYLCASSSFSGQSSYEQYFGPGTRLTVT.

The chain joins TRBV9 to TRBJ2-5, with 10 bases matching TRBD1. CDR3 size: 15 residues. The germline CDR1 and CDR2 sequences are SGDLS and YYNGEE. The J segment lost 5 bases and the V segment lost 3 bases, leaving 7 bases of the junction unmatched. The DNA of the CDR3 is TGTGCCAGCAGCGGTCAGACAGGGGGCCTGGAGACCCAGTACTTC. Translating gives CASSGQTGGLETQYF. Combining the CDR3 with reference TRBV9 and TRBJ2-5 gives the whole variable domain DSGVTQTPKHLITATGQRVTLRCSPRSGDLSVYWYQQSLDQGLQFLIQYYNGEERAKGNILERFSAQQFPDLHSELNLSSLELGDSALYFCASSGQTGGLETQYFGPGTRLLVL.

The V gene is TRBV12-3 or TRBV12-4, the J gene TRBJ1-1, with D tentatively TRBD1 (5 bases). The V gene lost 5 bases and the J gene lost 7 bases, with 14 bases spanning the gap. The CDR3 totals 13 residues. CDR3 in amino acids: CASSRQGGDEAFF. In DNA form, the CDR3 reads TGTGCCAGCAGTCGTCAGGGAGGCGATGAAGCTTTCTTT.

The CDR3 reads CASSTGYYGYTF. The CDR3 coding sequence is TGTGCCAGCAGTACAGGGTACTATGGCTACACCTTC. The chain couples TRBV28 to TRBJ1-2; TRBD1 is a possible D gene (6 bases). CDR3 length: 12 residues. V was cut by 5 bases and J by 3 bases, with 7 bases left in between. Germline lookup yields CDR1 MDHEN and CDR2 SYDVKM.